This T cell receptor beta chain comes out of a study of shared clonotypes between healthy human individuals. TCRdb's table, derived via immunoSEQ multiplex PCR, lists solely in-frame clones and lacks some. Of around 500,000 clones listed, 65% to 80% were seen once; the top ten hold less than 15%. The germline CDR1 and CDR2 sequences are MDHEN and SYDVKM. The CDR3 is made up of 16 amino acids. The sample taken for sequencing was PBMCs. The chain employs TRBV28 and TRBJ2-5, with 7 bases fitting TRBD1. The J call may be faulty, since TRBJ2-7 better matches the DNA end. This receptor was taken from a middle-aged woman in good health. Some clones in this sample may be carry-over from other donors' samples. The CDR3, as DNA: TGTGCCAGCACCCCGGCGGACGGGACAGATTCCTACGAGCAGTACTTC. This translates into CASTPADGTDSYEQYF.